One and the same sample provided the 21 T cell receptor beta chains below, sequenced in a study of T-cell memory formation after mild COVID-19. MiXCR, run by TCRdb on the 5' RACE reads, gives a single entry per CDR3 protein. Among 550,000 to 700,000 distinct CDR3 sequences listed, 17% were seen once. The sequencing sample was made of PBMCs or a T cell subset sorted from them (not recorded which). The receptor set was obtained from an adult woman who had mild COVID-19 (a few samples of this study predate the infection). Cell type and time point are not known.

The V and J genes are TRBV12-3 or TRBV12-4 and TRBJ1-1; tentatively, D is TRBD1 (6 bases). The CDR3 sequence is 15 residues long. The V and J ends lost 5 bases and 0 bases respectively, with 13 bases between them. In nucleotides, the CDR3 is TGTGCCAGCAGTCCCCCTGACAGGTTGAACACTGAAGCTTTCTTT. As protein: CASSPPDRLNTEAFF.

The CDR3 sequence: CASVRQETQYF. CDR3 nucleotides: TGTGCCAGCGTCCGGCAAGAGACCCAGTACTTC. J is TRBJ2-5 and V is TRBV2, with no clear D. Germline V gives CDR1 SNHLY, CDR2 FYNNEI. The CDR3 runs 11 residues. V lost 8 bases to trimming and J lost 2 bases, with 6 bases between them.

J is TRBJ1-2 and V is TRBV7-6, with 7 bases aligning to TRBD1. This CDR3 has 13 amino acids. Germline V gene sequence: CDR1 SGHVS, CDR2 FNYEAQ. The trim removed 4 bases at V and 8 bases at J, leaving 7 bases unmatched. The DNA for the CDR3 is TGTGCCAGCAGCTCGACAGGGCTTGAAGGCTACACCTTC. It yields the protein CASSSTGLEGYTF. Using reference TRBV7-6 and TRBJ1-2 for the parts outside the CDR3, the full variable domain is GAGVSQSPRYKVTKRGQDVALRCDPISGHVSLYWYRQALGQGPEFLTYFNYEAQQDKSGLPNDRFSAERPEGSISTLTIQRTEQRDSAMYRCASSSTGLEGYTFGSGTRLTVV.

The table lists this clonotype with many counts. V gene TRBV5-1 combines with J gene TRBJ2-3; D might be TRBD2 (6 bases). V was trimmed by 0 bases and J by 4 bases, leaving 12 bases between them. The CDR3 is made up of 15 amino acids. Germline V CDR1 and CDR2: SGHRS, YFSETQ. CDR3 DNA sequence: TGCGCCAGCAGCTTGGAAGGGACTCAGTCAGATACGCAGTATTTT. This sequence encodes CASSLEGTQSDTQYF.

This clonotype was detected many times. The V and J genes are TRBV12-3 or TRBV12-4 and TRBJ1-6, with 7 bases identical to TRBD1. The CDR3 consists of 14 residues. Losses at the gene ends were 6 bases for V and 5 bases for J; bases not matched to a gene: 4. This CDR3 is CASSRDSNNSPLHF. The CDR3 DNA sequence: TGTGCCAGCAGCCGGGACAGTAATAATTCACCCCTCCACTTT.

This clonotype was seen a handful of times. CDR3 DNA: TGTGCCAGCAGCTACCCGACTAGCGGTACAGATACGCAGTATTTT. Protein: CASSYPTSGTDTQYF. The chain uses TRBV7-2 and TRBJ2-3; 9 nucleotides line up with TRBD2. In germline, CDR1 is SGHTA, CDR2 FQGNSA. V gave up 4 bases and J gave up 3 bases; unmatched junction bases: 5. This CDR3 is built from 15 residues.

The chain joins TRBV7-2 to TRBJ1-4; D not certain. CDR1 SGHTA and CDR2 FQGNSA come from the germline V gene. This CDR3 spans 17 amino acids. Trimming removed 5 bases at V and 5 bases at J, with 21 bases between. CDR3 sequence: CASSVFRPGRQNEKLFF. CDR3 sequence (DNA): TGTGCCAGCAGCGTATTCCGACCCGGCAGGCAAAATGAAAAACTGTTTTTT. Using reference TRBV7-2 and TRBJ1-4 for the parts outside the CDR3, the full variable domain is GAGVSQSPSNKVTEKGKDVELRCDPISGHTALYWYRQSLGQGLEFLIYFQGNSAPDKSGLPSDRFSAERTGGSVSTLTIQRTQQEDSAVYLCASSVFRPGRQNEKLFFGSGTQLSVL.

This clonotype was counted only a few times. This chain connects TRBV5-1 to TRBJ2-7; TRBD2 matches at 8 bases. CDR1 SGHRS and CDR2 YFSETQ come from the germline V gene. Losses at the gene ends were 1 base for V and 5 bases for J; bases not matched to a gene: 17. This CDR3 has 18 residues. CDR3 nucleotides: TGCGCCAGCAGCTTGCGGTCTACGGCGGGAGGAGCCGCCCACGAGCAGTACTTC. This gives the protein CASSLRSTAGGAAHEQYF.

The sample holds a few counts of this clonotype. The V gene is TRBV20-1, the J gene TRBJ2-7; TRBD2 matches at 9 bases. The germline CDR1 and CDR2 sequences are DFQATT and SNEGSKA (reference sequence). The CDR3 has 14 amino acids. V shed 2 bases, J shed 2 bases, and the junction held 4 bases outside the gene matches. This CDR3 reads CSARQEREAYEQYF. DNA for the CDR3: TGCAGTGCTAGACAGGAGCGGGAGGCCTACGAGCAGTACTTC.

This clonotype has just a few counts. The chain has TRBV11-2 and TRBJ2-5; a weak D match, TRBD2 (5 bases). Trimming shortened V by 1 base and J by 2 bases, and 11 bases separated the two germline ends. The CDR3 contains 15 residues. Germline lookup yields CDR1 SGHAT and CDR2 FQNNGV. In DNA, the CDR3 is TGTGCCAGCAGCTTAGCCGGACTGCTACAAGAGACCCAGTACTTC. It codes for CASSLAGLLQETQYF.

The chain employs TRBV15 and TRBJ2-1, with 10 positions matching TRBD1. The V gene end was trimmed by 1 base and the J gene end by 7 bases; junction bases not matched to a gene: 10. CDR1 is LNHNV and CDR2 is YYDKDF in the germline V gene (reference sequence). The CDR3 extends over 17 amino acids. The chain's CDR3 is CATSRVPGTGVMNEQFF. In DNA, the CDR3 is TGTGCCACCAGCAGAGTTCCCGGGACAGGGGTCATGAATGAGCAGTTCTTC.

The gene calls are TRBV7-3 and TRBJ2-1; the match to TRBD2 covers 8 bases. The germline V gene encodes CDR1 SGHTA and CDR2 FQGTGA. The CDR3 covers 17 residues. The V segment lost 2 bases and the J segment 5 bases; nucleotides outside the gene matches: 11. The CDR3: CASSLWAGLAGNNEQFF. CDR3 bases: TGTGCCAGCAGCTTATGGGCGGGGCTAGCGGGCAACAATGAGCAGTTCTTC.

This clonotype was seen more than once but under ten times. This sequence joins TRBV6-2 or TRBV6-3 and TRBJ2-5; 11 nucleotides match TRBD2. This CDR3 comprises 18 residues. V dropped 5 bases and J dropped 2; count of bases not matched to a gene: 13. Germline V CDR1 and CDR2: MNHEY, SVGEGT. The CDR3 sequence is CASSPAARLAGQQETQYF. The CDR3 DNA reads TGTGCCAGCAGTCCAGCCGCTAGACTAGCGGGACAACAAGAGACCCAGTACTTC.

This clonotype has more than one count but fewer than ten. The CDR3 is CASSEWHRDSYGYTF. In nucleotides, the CDR3 is TGTGCCAGCAGTGAATGGCACAGGGACTCCTATGGCTACACCTTC. The chain recombines TRBV6-1 with TRBJ1-2; TRBD1 might be the D (6 bases). V lost 2 bases, J lost 4 bases, and 14 bases lay in between. Looked up from germline, CDR1 is MNHNS and CDR2 is SASEGT. This CDR3 is built from 15 residues.

This chain uses TRBV20-1 with TRBJ1-5; 10 positions match TRBD1. Germline V lookup: CDR1 DFQATT, CDR2 SNEGSKA (reference sequence). This CDR3 region has 14 residues. J was trimmed by 7 bases and V by 3 bases; bases with no gene match: 6. The CDR3 region is CSARTGQGYQPQHF. CDR3 sequence (DNA): TGCAGTGCTAGGACGGGACAGGGGTACCAGCCCCAGCATTTT.

The table lists this clonotype with a few counts. This sequence joins TRBV7-2 and TRBJ1-1; possible D gene TRBD1, 5 bases. V lost 5 bases and J lost 5, with 12 bases in between. Germline V lookup: CDR1 SGHTA, CDR2 FQGNSA. The CDR3 has 13 residues. CDR3 amino acids: CASSEHQGTEAFF. Written as DNA, the CDR3 is TGTGCCAGCAGCGAGCACCAGGGAACTGAAGCTTTCTTT. The variable domain in full, completed from reference TRBV7-2 and TRBJ1-1, reads GAGVSQSPSNKVTEKGKDVELRCDPISGHTALYWYRQSLGQGLEFLIYFQGNSAPDKSGLPSDRFSAERTGGSVSTLTIQRTQQEDSAVYLCASSEHQGTEAFFGQGTRLTVV.

V and J are TRBV6-4 and TRBJ2-2; 9 bases match TRBD1. Germline lookup yields CDR1 MRHNA and CDR2 SNTAGT. V gave up 6 bases and J gave up 8 bases; unmatched junction bases: 7. The CDR3 is made up of 14 amino acids. The CDR3 sequence is CASSRDREVGELFF. The CDR3 DNA reads TGTGCCAGCAGCCGGGACAGGGAAGTTGGGGAGCTGTTTTTT.

This clonotype was seen more than once but under ten times. This rearrangement joins TRBV20-1 to TRBJ1-5; possibly TRBD1 for D (6 bases). Between the trimmed V and J ends, which lost 3 bases and 4 bases, there was a span of 7 bases. CDR1 and CDR2 from the germline V gene are DFQATT and SNEGSKA (reference sequence). The CDR3 has 12 residues. The chain's CDR3 is CSASTGNQPQHF. The CDR3 coding sequence is TGCAGTGCTAGTACAGGGAATCAGCCCCAGCATTTT.

V gene TRBV6-6 combines with J gene TRBJ1-4; D ambiguous. The V gene lost 1 base and the J gene lost 3 bases, with 9 bases spanning the gap. CDR1 and CDR2 from the germline V gene are MNHNY and SVGAGI (reference sequence). The CDR3 has 15 amino acids. This CDR3 reads CASSYFPGANEKLFF. In DNA form, the CDR3 reads TGTGCCAGCAGTTACTTCCCGGGAGCTAATGAAAAACTGTTTTTT.

The chain carries TRBV6-2 or TRBV6-3 and TRBJ1-5; perhaps TRBD1 as D (6 bases). Trimming took 5 bases from V and 1 from J, leaving 15 bases between them. CDR1 is MNHEY and CDR2 is SVGEGT in the germline V gene. CDR3 size: 16 residues. The CDR3 region has the DNA TGTGCCAGCAGTGACCCGGGACATGTGAGCAATCAGCCCCAGCATTTT. Its protein is CASSDPGHVSNQPQHF.

The chain combines TRBV7-8 with TRBJ1-2; tentatively, D is TRBD1 (5 bases). The CDR3 runs 15 residues. Between the trimmed V and J ends, which lost 5 bases and 2 bases, there was a span of 15 bases. Germline-derived CDR1 and CDR2 are SGHVS and FQNEAQ. The CDR3 DNA reads TGTGCCAGCAGCGCCCGGGACTCAGTGAACTATGGCTACACCTTC. This sequence encodes CASSARDSVNYGYTF.